Listed below are T cell receptor beta chains from one sample, sequenced in a study of T cell responses to AZD1222 COVID-19 vaccine. Here immunoSEQ multiplex PCR was the method, and the copy in TCRdb shows in-frame clones only, minus some. The table records 65,000 to 85,000 clones, approximately 88% of them present only once. The source was peripheral blood, collected 28 days after the second dose of the MenACWY control vaccine. Source of these receptors: an adult who received the MenACWY meningococcal vaccine as a control. CDR3s include the opening cysteine and the closing phenylalanine or tryptophan. The order of the fields is clone size, V gene, D gene, J gene, CDR3 DNA, CDR3 protein. D genes are given only for firm matches. Not every row has a clone size; where given, it reads once, few, many or a size class.

clone_size: -
v_call: TRBV2
d_call: -
j_call: TRBJ1-1
cdr3_nt: TGTGCCAGCAGTGACCCGGGGCGAGTGAACACTGAAGCTTTCTTT
cdr3_aa: CASSDPGRVNTEAFF

clone_size: -
v_call: TRBV6-4
d_call: -
j_call: TRBJ2-1
cdr3_nt: TGTGCCAGCAGTGTGGACTTTTACAATGAGCAGTTCTTC
cdr3_aa: CASSVDFYNEQFF

clone_size: -
v_call: TRBV19
d_call: -
j_call: TRBJ2-7
cdr3_nt: TGTGCCAGTAGTCCCCAGGCCCCCTCCGAGCAGTACTTC
cdr3_aa: CASSPQAPSEQYF

clone_size: -
v_call: TRBV6-5
d_call: -
j_call: TRBJ1-5
cdr3_nt: TGTGCCAGCAGACAAAGCGAATCCAATCAGCCCCAGCATTTT
cdr3_aa: CASRQSESNQPQHF

clone_size: few
v_call: TRBV7-9
d_call: TRBD1
j_call: TRBJ2-7
cdr3_nt: TGTGCCAGCAGCCCGGGGACAGGGATACGTGGCGAGCAGTACTTC
cdr3_aa: CASSPGTGIRGEQYF

clone_size: -
v_call: TRBV5-1
d_call: -
j_call: TRBJ1-2
cdr3_nt: TGCGCCAGCAGCGCAAGCGGAACTAACTATGGCTACACCTTC
cdr3_aa: CASSASGTNYGYTF

clone_size: -
v_call: TRBV6-5
d_call: TRBD1
j_call: TRBJ2-5
cdr3_nt: TGTGCCAGCAGTCGGAGCCAGGGGGCTGGGGAGACCCAGTACTTC
cdr3_aa: CASSRSQGAGETQYF

clone_size: -
v_call: TRBV11-3
d_call: -
j_call: TRBJ2-2
cdr3_nt: TGTGCCAGCAGCTTAGTCAGGAACACCGGGGAGCTGTTTTTT
cdr3_aa: CASSLVRNTGELFF

clone_size: -
v_call: TRBV5-6
d_call: -
j_call: TRBJ2-2
cdr3_nt: TGTGCCAGCAGCTTGGGGATACACACCGGGGAGCTGTTTTTT
cdr3_aa: CASSLGIHTGELFF

clone_size: -
v_call: TRBV9
d_call: -
j_call: TRBJ1-2
cdr3_nt: TGTGCCAGCAGCGTAGATCCACAGGCTGGCTACACCTTC
cdr3_aa: CASSVDPQAGYTF

clone_size: -
v_call: TRBV11-2
d_call: -
j_call: TRBJ2-2
cdr3_nt: TGTGCCAGCAGTCCTTTGGGGGCTGTGCGCGGGGAGCTGTTTTTT
cdr3_aa: CASSPLGAVRGELFF

clone_size: -
v_call: TRBV28
d_call: -
j_call: TRBJ1-2
cdr3_nt: TGTGCCAGCAAGTTTTCCATGACGACAGAGGCCTATGGCTACACCTTC
cdr3_aa: CASKFSMTTEAYGYTF

clone_size: -
v_call: TRBV6-2/TRBV6-3
d_call: TRBD1
j_call: TRBJ2-1
cdr3_nt: TGTGCCAGCAGTCCCAACCGGGACAGGAGTAATGAGCAGTTCTTC
cdr3_aa: CASSPNRDRSNEQFF

clone_size: -
v_call: TRBV6-5
d_call: -
j_call: TRBJ2-3
cdr3_nt: TGTGCCAGCAGCCGGGACCCGACAGATACGCAGTATTTT
cdr3_aa: CASSRDPTDTQYF

clone_size: -
v_call: TRBV5-1
d_call: -
j_call: TRBJ1-5
cdr3_nt: TGCGCCAGCAGCTTGGAGGCAGGACCTAATCAGCCCCAGCATTTT
cdr3_aa: CASSLEAGPNQPQHF

clone_size: -
v_call: TRBV9
d_call: -
j_call: TRBJ2-5
cdr3_nt: TGTGCCAGCAGCGTAGGGCCACAAGAGACCCAGTACTTC
cdr3_aa: CASSVGPQETQYF

clone_size: -
v_call: TRBV19
d_call: -
j_call: TRBJ1-4
cdr3_nt: TGTGCCAGTAGTATGCCGTCAGTGAGAAGAAAACTGTTTTTT
cdr3_aa: CASSMPSVRRKLFF

clone_size: -
v_call: TRBV15
d_call: TRBD2
j_call: TRBJ2-4
cdr3_nt: TGTGCCACCAGCAGTCTTAGCGGGGGAAGCATTCAGTACTTC
cdr3_aa: CATSSLSGGSIQYF

clone_size: -
v_call: TRBV3-1/TRBV3-2
d_call: -
j_call: TRBJ2-7
cdr3_nt: TGTGCCAGCAGCCAGGGTATTGACGAGCAGTACTTC
cdr3_aa: CASSQGIDEQYF

clone_size: -
v_call: TRBV10-3
d_call: TRBD1
j_call: TRBJ1-3
cdr3_nt: TGTGCCATCACAGAGGGACAGGGGGCTTACGGAAACACCATATATTTT
cdr3_aa: CAITEGQGAYGNTIYF

clone_size: -
v_call: TRBV4-1
d_call: -
j_call: TRBJ1-6
cdr3_nt: TGCGCCAGCAGCCGGACCCGGGACACGGATTATAATTCACCCCTCCACTTT
cdr3_aa: CASSRTRDTDYNSPLHF

clone_size: -
v_call: TRBV7-2
d_call: -
j_call: TRBJ2-1
cdr3_nt: TGTGCCAGCAGCCTACCAGCCCTCTACAATGAGCAGTTCTTC
cdr3_aa: CASSLPALYNEQFF

clone_size: -
v_call: TRBV19
d_call: -
j_call: TRBJ1-3
cdr3_nt: TGTGCCAGTAGTATAGAAACAGGACTCTCTGGAAACACCATATATTTT
cdr3_aa: CASSIETGLSGNTIYF

clone_size: -
v_call: TRBV6-4
d_call: -
j_call: TRBJ2-6
cdr3_nt: TGTGCCAGCAGTGATGGAGTCTCTGGGGCCAACGTCCTGACTTTC
cdr3_aa: CASSDGVSGANVLTF

clone_size: -
v_call: TRBV7-9
d_call: TRBD2
j_call: TRBJ2-7
cdr3_nt: TGTGCCAGCAGCTTCGGCGGGGGAGCCTACGAGCAGTACTTC
cdr3_aa: CASSFGGGAYEQYF

clone_size: -
v_call: TRBV9
d_call: -
j_call: TRBJ1-6
cdr3_nt: TGTGCCAGCAGTCGTGACAGTTACTTCTCCTATAATTCACCCCTCCACTTT
cdr3_aa: CASSRDSYFSYNSPLHF

clone_size: -
v_call: TRBV6-5
d_call: TRBD1
j_call: TRBJ1-2
cdr3_nt: TGTGCCAGCAGTTCCCCGGGACAGACTAACTATGGCTACACCTTC
cdr3_aa: CASSSPGQTNYGYTF

clone_size: -
v_call: TRBV28
d_call: -
j_call: TRBJ2-7
cdr3_nt: TGTGCCAGCAGCTTTACTCCGCATTACGAGCAGTACTTC
cdr3_aa: CASSFTPHYEQYF

clone_size: -
v_call: TRBV9
d_call: -
j_call: TRBJ1-1
cdr3_nt: TGTGCCAGCAGCCGGACGGAGAACACTGAAGCTTTCTTT
cdr3_aa: CASSRTENTEAFF

clone_size: -
v_call: TRBV19
d_call: TRBD1
j_call: TRBJ2-7
cdr3_nt: TGTGCCAGTAGTATCCGCCAGGGGGCATCGGGCGAGCAGTACTTC
cdr3_aa: CASSIRQGASGEQYF

clone_size: -
v_call: TRBV20-1
d_call: -
j_call: TRBJ2-5
cdr3_nt: TGCAGTGCTAGTACAGGGTGGGGGACCCAGTACTTC
cdr3_aa: CSASTGWGTQYF

clone_size: -
v_call: TRBV18
d_call: -
j_call: TRBJ2-3
cdr3_nt: TGTGCCAGCTCTCGCTCGACCGGGGATACGCAGTATTTT
cdr3_aa: CASSRSTGDTQYF